The 7 T cell receptor beta chains below were found in one sample sequenced in a study of neoadjuvant anti-PD-1 for oral cavity cancer. The data were produced by immunoSEQ multiplex PCR, yet TCRdb's version contains in-frame clones alone and is incomplete. The data hold over 65,000 clones, with about 85% observed a single time. Time point reported: after neoadjuvant nivolumab, at surgical resection. The source was PBMCs, collected after nivolumab (anti-PD-1) treatment. The origin of the receptors is a person aged 35-80 years with oral cavity squamous cell carcinoma.

The chain is built from TRBV5-1 and TRBJ2-5, with no clear D. CDR1 SGHRS and CDR2 YFSETQ come from the germline V gene. This CDR3 spans 11 amino acids. The V end was cut by 5 bases, the J end by 2 bases, with 4 bases between. CDR3 sequence (DNA): TGCGCCAGCAGAGAGCAAGAGACCCAGTACTTC. This codes for CASREQETQYF.

The J gene is TRBJ2-1, the V gene TRBV6-5; 7 nucleotides match TRBD2. Germline CDR1 and CDR2: MNHEY and SVGAGI. This CDR3 is 15 amino acids long. The V segment lost 6 bases and the J segment 5 bases; nucleotides outside the gene matches: 10. CDR3 in amino acids: CASSPGLGVHNEQFF. The DNA for the CDR3 is TGTGCCAGCAGCCCCGGACTAGGGGTACACAATGAGCAGTTCTTC.

This clone was recorded once. The chain links TRBV19 to TRBJ2-6; D possibly corresponds to TRBD2 (6 bases). V gave up 6 bases and J gave up 1 base, with 16 bases separating them. Germline loops: CDR1 LNHDA, CDR2 SQIVND (reference sequence). This CDR3 has 17 residues. CDR3 sequence reads: CASSPNPGLSGANVLTF. In DNA, the CDR3 is TGTGCCAGTAGCCCAAACCCGGGACTTTCTGGGGCCAACGTCCTGACTTTC.

The chain carries TRBV7-9 and TRBJ2-2, with TRBD2 as a possible D gene (5 bases). Germline CDR1 is SEHNR and CDR2 is FQNEAQ (reference sequence). The ends were cut back, 5 bases at V and 8 bases at J, with 18 bases in the middle. This CDR3 is built from 15 residues. The DNA of the CDR3 is TGTGCCAGCAGCCCGGGGTTCCCGGGTCCGGGGGAGCTGTTTTTT. Translated: CASSPGFPGPGELFF.

The V call is TRBV10-2, the J call TRBJ2-5, with TRBD2 identical over 10 bases. This CDR3 comprises 15 residues. Germline V lookup: CDR1 WSHSY, CDR2 SAAADI. Unmatched junction bases numbered 6, after V lost 7 bases and J lost 1 base. DNA of the CDR3: TGCGCCAGCACCCGGACTAGCGGACTCCAAGAGACCCAGTACTTC. As protein: CASTRTSGLQETQYF.

This clone showed up just once. The chain carries TRBV15 and TRBJ2-7, with D possibly being TRBD2 (6 bases). CDR3 length equals 16 residues. V shed 0 bases and J shed 0 bases, with 12 bases lying between them. Germline V gene sequence: CDR1 LNHNV, CDR2 YYDKDF (reference sequence). In nucleotides, the CDR3 is TGTGCCACCAGCAGAGAGGGAGGAGCCGACTCCTACGAGCAGTACTTC. This encodes CATSREGGADSYEQYF.

This chain connects TRBV5-1 to TRBJ1-1; D unclear. V was shortened by 2 bases and J by 4 bases, with 12 bases between the two germline ends. The CDR3 is 14 residues long. Germline loops: CDR1 SGHRS, CDR2 YFSETQ. The CDR3 loop is CASSLLEFRTEAFF. Here the CDR3 DNA reads TGCGCCAGCAGCTTACTGGAGTTTCGCACTGAAGCTTTCTTT. The whole variable domain, remainder taken from reference TRBV5-1 and TRBJ1-1, is KAGVTQTPRYLIKTRGQQVTLSCSPISGHRSVSWYQQTPGQGLQFLFEYFSETQRNKGNFPGRFSGRQFSNSRSEMNVSTLELGDSALYLCASSLLEFRTEAFFGQGTRLTVV.